This TCR beta chain is drawn from a study of blood T cell repertoires in COVID-19. As for the study in general: Samples representing acute and convalescent COVID-19 were sourced from the United States, Italy and Spain. T cells, B-cell-depleted T cells, or PBMCs supplied cDNA or gDNA.

This CDR3 spans 15 amino acids. Trimming at V came to 5 bases and at J to 3 bases, leaving 4 bases not matched to a gene. Germline V gene sequence: CDR1 SGHVS, CDR2 FQNEAQ. Original methodology: Estimation of nucleated cell counts was performed using reference gene primer amplification. Libraries were prepared by immunoSEQ multiplex PCR; TCRdb keeps only in-frame clonotypes and omits some of them. For V, J and clone size, that table is used; D and trimming come from the DNA. This sample carries tens of thousands of clones, 87% of them seen once, and the ten largest clones take 0.85% to 1.3%. The rearrangement joins TRBV7-8 to TRBJ2-2, with TRBD1 identical over 9 bases. The source material was peripheral blood. The source is a human donor in a cohort sampled during active COVID-19. The CDR3 DNA reads as TGTGCCAGCAGCCAGGACAGGGGATACACCGGGGAGCTGTTTTTT. Protein sequence: CASSQDRGYTGELFF.